A single sample is the source of the 20 T cell receptor beta chains below, sequenced in a study of a mutant IDH1 vaccine in newly diagnosed glioma. These receptors' antigens are unknown. Profiling relied on immunoSEQ multiplex PCR, and the TCRdb table lists in-frame clones only, not all of them. The sample consists of about 56,000 clones, roughly 76% of them appearing once. As for time point: week 47, end of study. Doses consisted of 300 ug of mutant IDH1 20-mer peptide each, paired with topical imiquimod. The input for sequencing was PBMCs, taken from a glioma patient whose treatment included an IDH1 peptide vaccine. The receptors were gathered from a man aged 50-60 years with glioma.

The chain links TRBV7-2 to TRBJ1-2, with 7 positions matching TRBD1. Germline V gives CDR1 SGHTA, CDR2 FQGNSA. The trim removed 5 bases at V and 7 bases at J, leaving 7 bases unmatched. The CDR3 extends over 13 amino acids. Here the CDR3 reads CASSLERQGGYTF. CDR3 nucleotide sequence: TGTGCCAGCAGCCTAGAGCGACAGGGTGGCTACACCTTC. The full variable domain, completed using reference TRBV7-2 and TRBJ1-2, is GAGVSQSPSNKVTEKGKDVELRCDPISGHTALYWYRQSLGQGLEFLIYFQGNSAPDKSGLPSDRFSAERTGGSVSTLTIQRTQQEDSAVYLCASSLERQGGYTFGSGTRLTVV.

The chain links TRBV7-9 to TRBJ2-7; TRBD1 matches 9 bases. V was pared by 4 bases and J by 3 bases, with 10 bases of the junction left unmatched. The CDR3 extends over 16 amino acids. From germline, CDR1 is SEHNR and CDR2 FQNEAQ (reference sequence). CDR3 coding DNA: TGTGCCAGCAGCTCAGGGACAGGGCCCGGCTTCTACGAGCAGTACTTC. Protein product: CASSSGTGPGFYEQYF.

V gene TRBV27 combines with J gene TRBJ2-7; TRBD1 matches 8 bases. With V trimmed by 5 bases and J by 4 bases, 7 bases remained unmatched. Germline assignment: CDR1 MNHEY and CDR2 SMNVEV (reference sequence). The CDR3 runs to 14 residues. The CDR3 loop reads CASSRTGLNYEQYF. The CDR3 coding sequence is TGTGCCAGCAGTCGGACAGGGTTGAATTACGAGCAGTACTTC.

This clone came up many times. The chain has TRBV30 and TRBJ1-6, with 9 bases fitting TRBD1. CDR1 is GTSNPN, CDR2 SVGIG, per germline (reference sequence). The CDR3 is 16 residues long. V gave up 8 bases and J gave up 7 bases; unmatched junction bases: 15. CDR3 loop: CALFTGGAVRNSPLHF. The CDR3 DNA reads TGTGCCCTATTTACAGGGGGCGCTGTCCGGAATTCACCCCTCCACTTT.

The chain couples TRBV4-1 to TRBJ1-1; D is undetermined. The CDR3 has 14 amino acids. The V and J ends lost 0 bases and 5 bases respectively, with 10 bases between them. Germline V gene sequence: CDR1 MGHRA, CDR2 YSYEKL. CDR3 loop: CASSQESRGTEAFF. The CDR3 nucleotides are TGCGCCAGCAGCCAAGAGAGTCGGGGAACTGAAGCTTTCTTT.

This chain uses TRBV4-1 with TRBJ2-5, with TRBD1 matching over 7 bases. The length of the CDR3 is 17 residues. The V gene end was trimmed by 0 bases and the J gene end by 4 bases; junction bases not matched to a gene: 11. The germline CDR1 and CDR2 sequences are MGHRA and YSYEKL. The CDR3 region has the DNA TGCGCCAGCAGCCAAGAAAAACGCCAGGGGGTAGGAGAGACCCAGTACTTC. It translates to CASSQEKRQGVGETQYF.

The V gene is TRBV28, the J gene TRBJ2-5, with D possibly matching TRBD1 (6 bases). Trimming pared 5 bases from V and 3 bases from J, leaving 19 bases between. Germline V lookup: CDR1 MDHEN, CDR2 SYDVKM. The CDR3 length is 16 residues. The CDR3 sequence is CASSPIGQPTKETQYF. CDR3 DNA: TGTGCCAGCAGTCCCATAGGACAGCCAACTAAAGAGACCCAGTACTTC.

This chain links TRBV25-1 with TRBJ2-2; tentatively, D is TRBD1 (5 bases). The CDR3 extends over 13 amino acids. Germline V CDR1 and CDR2: MGHDK, SYGVNS. The germline V and J ends were trimmed by 4 bases and 6 bases, with 9 bases remaining between them. The CDR3 here is CASSARVSGELFF. The DNA for the CDR3 is TGTGCCAGCAGTGCCAGGGTTTCCGGGGAGCTGTTTTTT.

The rearrangement joins TRBV2 to TRBJ2-2; D remains ambiguous. Germline V CDR1 and CDR2: SNHLY, FYNNEI. The CDR3 runs 12 residues. The V end was cut by 9 bases, the J end by 3 bases, with 8 bases between. The CDR3 sequence is CASRRYTGELFF. As DNA, the CDR3 is TGTGCCAGTAGGAGATACACCGGGGAGCTGTTTTTT.

V usage is TRBV10-3 and J usage is TRBJ1-1; 8 nucleotides match TRBD1. J was trimmed by 7 bases and V by 4 bases; bases with no gene match: 14. The germline CDR1 and CDR2 sequences are ENHRY and SYGVKD. This CDR3 has 16 residues. Here the CDR3 reads CAISAQSYRGTDEAFF. The CDR3 DNA reads as TGTGCCATCAGTGCTCAATCGTACAGGGGGACGGATGAAGCTTTCTTT.

CDR3 nucleotide sequence: TGTGCCAGCAGCTTAGGAGGAGGGGGGTACTCGAGGAACACTGAAGCTTTCTTT. It is translated as CASSLGGGGYSRNTEAFF. The chain carries TRBV7-2 and TRBJ1-1, with TRBD1 as a possible D gene (6 bases). CDR3 length equals 18 residues. V was trimmed by 1 base and J by 1 base, leaving 19 bases between them. Germline CDR1 reads SGHTA; CDR2 reads FQGNSA.

V and J are TRBV28 and TRBJ1-4; 7 bases map to TRBD1. This CDR3 region has 14 residues. The germline V gene encodes CDR1 MDHEN and CDR2 SYDVKM. V gave up 6 bases and J gave up 6 bases; unmatched junction bases: 7. The CDR3: CASRAGGAHEKLFF. The CDR3 DNA follows: TGTGCCAGCAGGGCAGGGGGGGCCCATGAAAAACTGTTTTTT. Full variable domain (rest looked up from reference TRBV28 and TRBJ1-4): DVKVTQSSRYLVKRTGEKVFLECVQDMDHENMFWYRQDPGLGLRLIYFSYDVKMKEKGDIPEGYSVSREKKERFSLILESASTNQTSMYLCASRAGGAHEKLFFGSGTQLSVL.

V gene TRBV5-4 combines with J gene TRBJ2-7; D may be TRBD1 (6 bases). The CDR3 is made up of 12 amino acids. Germline loops: CDR1 SGHNT, CDR2 YYREEE (reference sequence). With 5 bases removed from V and 3 bases from J, the gap between germline ends came to 9 bases. Here the CDR3 reads CASSSDSYEQYF. The CDR3 DNA is TGTGCCAGCAGTTCGGACAGCTACGAGCAGTACTTC.

This clone showed up just once. CDR3 sequence: CASTQRQGNNSPLHF. The CDR3 nucleotides are TGTGCCAGCACCCAAAGACAGGGGAATAATTCACCCCTCCACTTT. The chain is built from TRBV6-5 and TRBJ1-6; 8 bases line up with TRBD1. The trim removed 7 bases at V and 5 bases at J, leaving 7 bases unmatched. Germline values: CDR1 MNHEY, CDR2 SVGAGI. The CDR3 totals 15 residues.

The V and J genes are TRBV5-6 and TRBJ2-2; D may be TRBD1 (5 bases). V gave up 1 base and J gave up 1 base, with 11 bases separating them. This CDR3 has 16 residues. Germline assignment: CDR1 SGHDT and CDR2 YYEEEE. CDR3 sequence reads: CASSLLAGQNTGELFF. CDR3 nucleotides: TGTGCCAGCAGCTTGTTAGCAGGGCAGAACACCGGGGAGCTGTTTTTT.

The chain uses TRBV15 and TRBJ1-6, with D maybe TRBD1 (5 bases). V was cut by 2 bases and J by 9 bases, with 17 bases left in between. Looked up from germline, CDR1 is LNHNV and CDR2 is YYDKDF (reference sequence). CDR3 size: 16 residues. The CDR3 protein is CATSRRTGTASSPLHF. CDR3 bases: TGTGCCACCAGCAGACGCACCGGGACCGCGAGTTCACCCCTCCACTTT.

The V gene is TRBV5-1, the J gene TRBJ2-2, with 8 bases fitting TRBD1. The V gene's germline CDR1 is SGHRS and CDR2 YFSETQ. The CDR3 consists of 16 residues. J was trimmed by 8 bases and V by 3 bases; bases with no gene match: 12. This chain's CDR3 is CASSSGTGVSRGELFF. CDR3 coding DNA: TGCGCCAGCAGCTCCGGGACAGGCGTTTCTCGAGGGGAGCTGTTTTTT.

This sequence joins TRBV30 and TRBJ2-1; either TRBD1 or TRBD2 may fit D (5 bases each). Germline CDR1 and CDR2: GTSNPN and SVGIG (reference sequence). The CDR3 spans 12 residues. V was trimmed by 3 bases and J by 7 bases, leaving 10 bases between them. The chain's CDR3 is CAWSAEGNEQFF. The CDR3 DNA sequence: TGTGCCTGGAGCGCCGAGGGGAATGAGCAGTTCTTC.

DNA of the CDR3: TGTGCCAGCAGTCTGGACAGGGGCGAGCAGTACTTC. Its protein product is CASSLDRGEQYF. This chain links TRBV6-1 with TRBJ2-7; TRBD1 aligns across 9 bases. CDR1 and CDR2 (germline): MNHNS, SASEGT. J gave up 6 bases and V 5 bases, and 2 bases lay outside the gene matches. This CDR3 comprises 12 residues.

J is TRBJ2-6 and V is TRBV19; maybe TRBD2 (5 bases). V was pared by 8 bases and J by 4 bases, with 12 bases between. Germline CDR1 reads LNHDA; CDR2 reads SQIVND (reference sequence). The CDR3 runs to 14 residues. The CDR3: CASQRGWGANVLTF. CDR3 bases: TGTGCCAGTCAGCGAGGGTGGGGGGCCAACGTCCTGACTTTC.